The 8 T cell receptor beta chains below all came from one sample that was sequenced in a study of cytomegalovirus exposure and HLA in healthy donors. 13 Jbeta primers and 60 Vbeta primers were used for the PCR. Generated by immunoSEQ multiplex PCR, the TCRdb table keeps only in-frame clones and is missing some. Among more than 90,000 clones, under 70% were seen once, and the ten largest hold approximately 9.4%. The specimen was PBMCs. These receptors were collected from a man younger than 45 in good health and CMV-seropositive.

This clone was recorded only once. The rearrangement joins TRBV5-1 to TRBJ1-3; 7 nucleotides agree with TRBD1. V trimming: 4 bases; J trimming: 11 bases; junction bases outside the gene matches: 6. This CDR3 region has 12 residues. Germline lookup yields CDR1 SGHRS and CDR2 YFSETQ. CDR3 residues: CASSPGQVPIYF. The CDR3 DNA reads as TGCGCCAGCAGCCCTGGACAGGTGCCCATATATTTT.

This clone was counted only a few times. The CDR3 sequence is CSGGTGIGGELFF. DNA for the CDR3: TGCAGCGGTGGGACAGGGATCGGCGGGGAGCTGTTTTTT. This sequence joins TRBV29-1 and TRBJ2-2; TRBD1 agrees at 9 bases. The CDR3 extends over 13 amino acids. V was clipped by 7 bases and J by 7 bases; unmatched bases: 7. Germline V lookup: CDR1 SQVTM, CDR2 ANQGSEA.

V and J are TRBV18 and TRBJ1-1; 7 nucleotides align to TRBD1. With 3 bases clipped from V and 5 bases from J, the junction kept 9 bases outside the gene matches. Germline V gives CDR1 KGHSH, CDR2 LQKENI. This CDR3 is built from 15 residues. As DNA, the CDR3 is TGTGCCAGCTCACCGAGACAGGGAAGGACAACTGAAGCTTTCTTT. It encodes CASSPRQGRTTEAFF.

The chain employs TRBV5-1 and TRBJ2-2; 9 bases line up with TRBD1. CDR1 and CDR2 (germline): SGHRS, YFSETQ. The CDR3 totals 15 residues. After removal of 2 bases from V and 6 bases from J, the junction contained 5 bases not matched to a gene. The CDR3 bases are TGCGCCAGCAGCTTTGGACAGGGGAGGGCCGGGGAGCTGTTTTTT. The encoded protein is CASSFGQGRAGELFF.

This clone was seen more than once but under ten times. The V gene is TRBV2, the J gene TRBJ2-7, with 7 bases aligning to TRBD1. V shed 5 bases and J 3 bases; nucleotides not matched to a gene: 4. This CDR3 region has 13 residues. CDR1 and CDR2 from the germline V gene are SNHLY and FYNNEI. Here the CDR3 reads CASSRDSHYEQYF. CDR3 bases: TGTGCCAGCAGTCGGGACAGCCACTACGAGCAGTACTTC.

The V call is TRBV7-2, the J call TRBJ1-1, with 9 bases identical to TRBD1. V was pared by 5 bases and J by 1 base, with 8 bases of the junction left unmatched. This CDR3 is built from 16 residues. Germline V gene sequence: CDR1 SGHTA, CDR2 FQGNSA. The CDR3 region has the DNA TGTGCCAGCAGCCCCCGACAGGGGGGGACGAACACTGAAGCTTTCTTT. Amino acids: CASSPRQGGTNTEAFF.

The V and J genes are TRBV4-1 and TRBJ2-7, with 11 positions matching TRBD2. The CDR3 is 15 residues long. The trim removed 0 bases at V and 4 bases at J, leaving 2 bases unmatched. Germline assignment: CDR1 MGHRA and CDR2 YSYEKL. CDR3 nucleotide sequence: TGCGCCAGCAGCCAAGAACTAGCGGGGGAGTACGAGCAGTACTTC. It is translated as CASSQELAGEYEQYF.

In its sample, this clone was seen a few times. The CDR3 is CASSPSGGHQPQHF. The CDR3 region has the DNA TGTGCCAGTAGTCCGTCAGGGGGCCATCAGCCCCAGCATTTT. V and J are TRBV19 and TRBJ1-5, with 8 bases lining up with TRBD1. Germline CDR1 and CDR2: LNHDA and SQIVND (reference sequence). With 5 bases clipped from V and 5 bases from J, the junction kept 5 bases outside the gene matches. This CDR3 contains 14 residues.